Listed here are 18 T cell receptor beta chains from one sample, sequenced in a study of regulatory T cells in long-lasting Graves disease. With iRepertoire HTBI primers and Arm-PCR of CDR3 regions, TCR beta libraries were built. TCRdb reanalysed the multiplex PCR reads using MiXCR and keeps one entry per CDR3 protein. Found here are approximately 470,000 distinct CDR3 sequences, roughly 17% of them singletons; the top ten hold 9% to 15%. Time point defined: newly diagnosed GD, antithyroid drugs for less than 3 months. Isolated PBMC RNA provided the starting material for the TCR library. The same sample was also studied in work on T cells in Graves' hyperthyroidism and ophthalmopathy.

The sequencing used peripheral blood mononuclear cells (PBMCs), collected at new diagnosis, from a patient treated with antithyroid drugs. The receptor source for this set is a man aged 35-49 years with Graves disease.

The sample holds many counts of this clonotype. The chain's CDR3 is CASSQPDVLEQFF. The CDR3 nucleotides are TGTGCCAGCAGCCAACCTGATGTTCTCGAGCAGTTCTTC. This sequence joins TRBV11-2 and TRBJ2-1; D gene uncertain. V was cut by 5 bases and J by 10 bases, with 15 bases left in between. This CDR3 spans 13 amino acids. Germline V CDR1 and CDR2: SGHAT, FQNNGV.

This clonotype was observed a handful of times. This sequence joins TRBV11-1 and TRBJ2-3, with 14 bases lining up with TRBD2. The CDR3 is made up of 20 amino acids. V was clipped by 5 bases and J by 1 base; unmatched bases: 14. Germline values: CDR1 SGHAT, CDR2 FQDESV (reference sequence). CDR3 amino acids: CASSQVIGTSGSGGTDTQYF. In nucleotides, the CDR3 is TGTGCCAGCAGCCAAGTGATTGGGACTAGCGGGAGCGGGGGCACAGATACGCAGTATTTT.

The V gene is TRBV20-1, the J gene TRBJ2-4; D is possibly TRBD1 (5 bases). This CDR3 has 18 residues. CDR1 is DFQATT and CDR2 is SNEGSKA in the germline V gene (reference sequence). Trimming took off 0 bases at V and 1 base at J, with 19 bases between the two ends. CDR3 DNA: TGCAGTGCTAGAGACAGGGTATCCCCCAATTTCGCCAAAAACATTCAGTACTTC. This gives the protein CSARDRVSPNFAKNIQYF.

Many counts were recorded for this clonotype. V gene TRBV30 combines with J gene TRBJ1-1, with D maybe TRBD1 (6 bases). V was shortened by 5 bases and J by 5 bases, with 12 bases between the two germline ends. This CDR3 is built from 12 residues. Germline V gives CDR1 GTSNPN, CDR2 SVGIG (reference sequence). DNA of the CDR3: TGTGCCTGGGGGGGGGCGAGAACTGAAGCTTTCTTT. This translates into CAWGGARTEAFF.

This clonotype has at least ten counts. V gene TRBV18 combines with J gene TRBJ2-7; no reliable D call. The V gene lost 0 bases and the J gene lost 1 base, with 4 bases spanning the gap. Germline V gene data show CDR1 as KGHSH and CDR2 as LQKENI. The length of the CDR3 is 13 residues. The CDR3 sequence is CASSPPTSYEQYF. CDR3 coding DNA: TGTGCCAGCTCACCACCAACGTCCTACGAGCAGTACTTC.

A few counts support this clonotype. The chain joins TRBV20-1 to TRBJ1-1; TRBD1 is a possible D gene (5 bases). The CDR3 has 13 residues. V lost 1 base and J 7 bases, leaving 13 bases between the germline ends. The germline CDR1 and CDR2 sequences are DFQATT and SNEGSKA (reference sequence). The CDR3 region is CSARGGVWNEAFF. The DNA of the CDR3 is TGCAGTGCTAGAGGGGGGGTGTGGAATGAAGCTTTCTTT.

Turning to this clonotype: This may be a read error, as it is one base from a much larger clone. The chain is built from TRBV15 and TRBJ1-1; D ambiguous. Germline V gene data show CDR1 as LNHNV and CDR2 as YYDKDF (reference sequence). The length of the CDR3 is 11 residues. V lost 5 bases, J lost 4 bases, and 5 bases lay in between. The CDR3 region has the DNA TGTGCCACCAGCGGGATCACTGAAGCTTTCTTT. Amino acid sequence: CATSGITEAFF. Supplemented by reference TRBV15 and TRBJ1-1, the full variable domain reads DAMVIQNPRYQVTQFGKPVTLSCSQTLNHNVMYWYQQKSSQAPKLLFHYYDKDFNNEADTPDNFQSRRPNTSFCFLDIRSPGLGDTAMYLCATSGITEAFFGQGTRLTVV.

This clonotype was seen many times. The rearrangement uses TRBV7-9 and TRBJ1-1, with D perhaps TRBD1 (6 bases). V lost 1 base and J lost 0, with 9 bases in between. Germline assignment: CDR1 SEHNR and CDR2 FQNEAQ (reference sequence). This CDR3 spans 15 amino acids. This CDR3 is CASSLVGGLNTEAFF. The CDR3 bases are TGTGCCAGCAGCTTAGTTGGGGGCTTGAACACTGAAGCTTTCTTT.

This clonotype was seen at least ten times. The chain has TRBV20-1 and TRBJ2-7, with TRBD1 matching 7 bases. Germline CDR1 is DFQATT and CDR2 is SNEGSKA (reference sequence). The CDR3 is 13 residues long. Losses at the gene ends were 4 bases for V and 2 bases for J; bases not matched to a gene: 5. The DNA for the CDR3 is TGCAGTGCTAAGGGACAGCGGACCTACGAGCAGTACTTC. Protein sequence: CSAKGQRTYEQYF.

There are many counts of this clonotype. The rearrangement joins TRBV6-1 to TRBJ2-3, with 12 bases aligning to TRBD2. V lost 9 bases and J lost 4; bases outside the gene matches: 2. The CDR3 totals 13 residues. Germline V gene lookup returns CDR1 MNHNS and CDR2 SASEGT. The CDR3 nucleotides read TGTGCCAGTCTAGCGGGAGGGTCAGATACGCAGTATTTT. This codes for CASLAGGSDTQYF.

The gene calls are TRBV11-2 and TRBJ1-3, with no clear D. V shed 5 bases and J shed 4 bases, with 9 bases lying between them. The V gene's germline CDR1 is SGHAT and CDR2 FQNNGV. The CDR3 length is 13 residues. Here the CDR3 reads CASSADEGNTIYF. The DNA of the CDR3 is TGTGCCAGCAGCGCAGACGAGGGAAACACCATATATTTT.

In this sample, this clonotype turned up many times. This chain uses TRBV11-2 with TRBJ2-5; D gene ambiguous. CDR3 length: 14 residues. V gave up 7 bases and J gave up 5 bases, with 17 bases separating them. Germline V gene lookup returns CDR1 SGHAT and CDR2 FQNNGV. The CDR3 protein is CASKYSNGVETQYF. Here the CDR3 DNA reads TGTGCCAGCAAGTACTCGAATGGTGTCGAGACCCAGTACTTC.

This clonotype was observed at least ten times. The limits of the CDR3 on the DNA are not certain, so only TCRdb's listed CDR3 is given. CDR3 sequence: CASSTSTGLVYTGELFF. The chain has TRBV2 and TRBJ2-2; TRBD1 is the table's D call and was not checked against the DNA. Germline V gene sequence: CDR1 SNHLY, CDR2 FYNNEI. The CDR3 has 17 amino acids, counting both end residues.

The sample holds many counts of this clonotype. CDR3 sequence (DNA): TGCGCCAGCAGCTTTCAGGGAGCGGACAATCAGCCCCAGCATTTT. Translation gives CASSFQGADNQPQHF. The gene calls are TRBV5-1 and TRBJ1-5; D might be TRBD1 (5 bases). Germline V gene data show CDR1 as SGHRS and CDR2 as YFSETQ. Deletions cut 2 bases from V and 3 bases from J, with 12 bases between. The CDR3 spans 15 residues.

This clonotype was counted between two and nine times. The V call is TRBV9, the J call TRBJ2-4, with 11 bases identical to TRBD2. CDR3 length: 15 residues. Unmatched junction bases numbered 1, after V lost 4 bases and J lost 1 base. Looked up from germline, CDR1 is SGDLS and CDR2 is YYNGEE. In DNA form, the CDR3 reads TGTGCCAGCAGCCCTAGCGGGGGGGCCAAAAACATTCAGTACTTC. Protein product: CASSPSGGAKNIQYF. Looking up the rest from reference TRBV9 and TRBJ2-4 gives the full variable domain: DSGVTQTPKHLITATGQRVTLRCSPRSGDLSVYWYQQSLDQGLQFLIQYYNGEERAKGNILERFSAQQFPDLHSELNLSSLELGDSALYFCASSPSGGAKNIQYFGAGTRLSVL.

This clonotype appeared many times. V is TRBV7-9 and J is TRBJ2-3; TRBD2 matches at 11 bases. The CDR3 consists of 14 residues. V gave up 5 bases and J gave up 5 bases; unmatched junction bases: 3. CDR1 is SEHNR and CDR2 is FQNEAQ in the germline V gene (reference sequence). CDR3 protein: CASSAGLAGDTQYF. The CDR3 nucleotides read TGTGCCAGCAGCGCCGGACTAGCGGGAGATACGCAGTATTTT. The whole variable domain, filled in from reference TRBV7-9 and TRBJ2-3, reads DTGVSQNPRHKITKRGQNVTFRCDPISEHNRLYWYRQTLGQGPEFLTYFQNEAQLEKSRLLSDRFSAERPKGSFSTLEIQRTEQGDSAMYLCASSAGLAGDTQYFGPGTRLTVL.

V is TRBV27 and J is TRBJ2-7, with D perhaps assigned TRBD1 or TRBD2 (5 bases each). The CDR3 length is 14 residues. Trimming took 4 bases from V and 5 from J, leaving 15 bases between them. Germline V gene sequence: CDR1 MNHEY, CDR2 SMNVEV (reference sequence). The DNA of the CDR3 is TGTGCCAGCAGTTCGGGGACCCCGGGCCACGAGCAGTACTTC. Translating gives CASSSGTPGHEQYF.

CDR3 loop: CAWSRDRNTEAFF. CDR3 sequence (DNA): TGTGCCTGGAGTCGGGACAGGAACACTGAAGCTTTCTTT. The chain recombines TRBV30 with TRBJ1-1, with 7 nucleotides matching TRBD1. CDR3 length equals 13 residues. Germline lookup yields CDR1 GTSNPN and CDR2 SVGIG (reference sequence). J was trimmed by 1 base and V by 2 bases; bases with no gene match: 1.